Each of the 18 T cell receptor beta chains below was sequenced from the same sample in a study of control samples from healthy donors and cancer patients. The method was immunoSEQ multiplex PCR; TCRdb's version includes in-frame clones alone and lacks a portion of them. Its table lists fewer than 200,000 clones. The sequencing input was blood. Every receptor here comes from a woman in her 30s in good health.

The V call is TRBV6-5, the J call TRBJ1-4; D is unresolved. Germline CDR1 reads MNHEY; CDR2 reads SVGAGI. V dropped 6 bases and J dropped 10 bases, with 18 bases sitting between them. The CDR3 spans 14 residues. Here the CDR3 DNA reads TGTGCCAGCAGCCCCAAAGACCCAATGGGAAAACTGTTTTTT. Its protein product is CASSPKDPMGKLFF.

This rearrangement joins TRBV10-2 to TRBJ2-5; 11 bases are a match to TRBD2. The CDR3 spans 13 residues. The V gene end was trimmed by 10 bases and the J gene end by 3 bases; junction bases not matched to a gene: 4. Germline V gene lookup returns CDR1 WSHSY and CDR2 SAAADI. The CDR3 DNA reads as TGCGCCACAGGGACTAGCGGAAAAGAGACCCAGTACTTC. Its protein product is CATGTSGKETQYF.

The V and J genes are TRBV5-1 and TRBJ1-3; tentatively, D is TRBD1 (6 bases). CDR3 size: 15 residues. Germline CDR1 and CDR2: SGHRS and YFSETQ. The V end lost 3 bases, the J end lost 0 bases, and 10 bases lay between the germline ends. The CDR3 loop reads CASSSGQRSGNTIYF. CDR3 DNA: TGCGCCAGCAGCTCCGGACAGCGCTCTGGAAACACCATATATTTT.

The chain couples TRBV5-1 to TRBJ1-3, with D hard to call. Per the germline V gene, CDR1 is SGHRS and CDR2 is YFSETQ. The CDR3 spans 14 residues. The ends were cut back, 0 bases at V and 2 bases at J, with 6 bases in the middle. The DNA of the CDR3 is TGCGCCAGCAGCTTGGACACACCTGGAAACACCATATATTTT. Translating gives CASSLDTPGNTIYF.

The rearrangement uses TRBV7-9 and TRBJ1-3, with 8 bases that match TRBD1. This CDR3 spans 16 amino acids. The trim removed 2 bases at V and 0 bases at J, leaving 3 bases unmatched. Germline assignment: CDR1 SEHNR and CDR2 FQNEAQ (reference sequence). The CDR3 nucleotides read TGTGCCAGCAGCTTAACCGGGACAGGCTCTGGAAACACCATATATTTT. Translated, it gives CASSLTGTGSGNTIYF.

The gene calls are TRBV6-1 and TRBJ1-1; D is perhaps TRBD1 (6 bases). Germline CDR1 is MNHNS and CDR2 is SASEGT. The CDR3 spans 18 residues. V gave up 0 bases and J gave up 3 bases, with 20 bases separating them. CDR3 nucleotides: TGTGCCAGCAGTGAAGCGCTTCTGGGGGGCGCTCGGGACACTGAAGCTTTCTTT. As protein: CASSEALLGGARDTEAFF.

V usage is TRBV7-9 and J usage is TRBJ2-1; 13 bases map to TRBD2. CDR3 length: 16 amino acids. V gave up 4 bases and J gave up 6 bases; unmatched junction bases: 6. The germline gives CDR1 SEHNR, CDR2 FQNEAQ (reference sequence). In DNA form, the CDR3 reads TGTGCCAGCAGCTACCCCGGGACTAGCGGGGTCAATGAGCAGTTCTTC. Its translation: CASSYPGTSGVNEQFF.

The chain uses TRBV6-4 and TRBJ2-6; 9 nucleotides align to TRBD1. CDR3 length: 19 amino acids. CDR1 and CDR2 from the germline V gene are MRHNA and SNTAGT. Germline trimming cut 8 bases from V and 4 bases from J; bases unmatched to any gene: 18. Written as DNA, the CDR3 is TGTGCCAGCTCGATCGTCCTGGGACAGGGATTCATCGGGGCCAACGTCCTGACTTTC. Translating gives CASSIVLGQGFIGANVLTF.

V gene TRBV6-1 combines with J gene TRBJ1-5, with TRBD1 matching over 9 bases. Germline values: CDR1 MNHNS, CDR2 SASEGT. Trimming removed 4 bases from V and 5 bases from J; junction bases left unmatched: 18. The CDR3 runs 19 residues. CDR3 residues: CASSGIKDRGILGDQPQHF. CDR3 sequence (DNA): TGTGCCAGCAGTGGGATTAAGGACAGGGGAATTTTAGGGGATCAGCCCCAGCATTTT.

This rearrangement joins TRBV30 to TRBJ2-1; D ambiguous. The CDR3 loop spans 14 amino acids. Germline CDR1 and CDR2: GTSNPN and SVGIG (reference sequence). V gave up 6 bases and J gave up 6 bases, with 18 bases separating them. The CDR3 nucleotides are TGTGCCTGTGCAACTACACTACTATCCAATGAGCAGTTCTTC. It codes for CACATTLLSNEQFF.

The chain uses TRBV10-1 and TRBJ1-2; D is undetermined. V was clipped by 1 base and J by 3 bases, with 12 bases between them. The CDR3 totals 15 residues. The germline V gene has CDR1 WNHNN and CDR2 SYGVQD (reference sequence). Here the CDR3 DNA reads TGCGCCAGCAGTGAGTACCCTAACAGCCACTATGGCTACACCTTC. It translates to CASSEYPNSHYGYTF.

V and J are TRBV2 and TRBJ1-1; TRBD1 aligns across 7 bases. Germline V lookup: CDR1 SNHLY, CDR2 FYNNEI. The CDR3 contains 18 residues. The trim removed 5 bases at V and 1 base at J, leaving 16 bases unmatched. The CDR3 DNA follows: TGTGCCAGCAGTTTTAGCACGCAGGGGGGTAGGGGGAACACTGAAGCTTTCTTT. Its translation: CASSFSTQGGRGNTEAFF.

This chain joins TRBV5-1 and TRBJ2-1, with a weak D call TRBD2 (6 bases). The CDR3 contains 19 residues. Germline CDR1 reads SGHRS; CDR2 reads YFSETQ. V was pared by 0 bases and J by 0 bases, with 19 bases between. In DNA form, the CDR3 reads TGCGCCAGCAGCTTGGAGTTCCGTGTAGCGGTAGACTCCTACAATGAGCAGTTCTTC. Its translation is CASSLEFRVAVDSYNEQFF.

CDR3 protein: CASSQDIRHIQYF. CDR3 DNA sequence: TGTGCCAGCAGCCAGGACATTCGCCACATTCAGTACTTC. V is TRBV3-1 (or the pseudogene TRBV3-2) and J is TRBJ2-4, with D tentatively TRBD1 (5 bases). CDR1 and CDR2 from the germline V gene are LGHDT and YNNKEL (reference sequence). Trimming removed 3 bases at V and 8 bases at J, with 11 bases between. The CDR3 is 13 amino acids.

The chain couples TRBV27 to TRBJ1-6, with D unresolved. Trimming cost V 1 base and J 10 bases, with 8 bases left between them. The V gene's germline CDR1 is MNHEY and CDR2 SMNVEV (reference sequence). The CDR3 is 13 residues long. The CDR3 region has the DNA TGTGCCAGCAGTTTATGGAAGGAGTCACCCCTCCACTTT. It is translated as CASSLWKESPLHF.

The chain links TRBV6-5 to TRBJ2-6, with D unclear. Germline V CDR1 and CDR2: MNHEY, SVGAGI. V was shortened by 2 bases and J by 1 base, with 9 bases between the two germline ends. The CDR3 has 16 residues. The CDR3 sequence is CASSYLLGSGANVLTF. For the CDR3, the DNA is TGTGCCAGCAGTTACCTTTTAGGGTCTGGGGCCAACGTCCTGACTTTC.

The CDR3: CSPPHYGYTF. The CDR3 coding sequence is TGCAGTCCTCCTCACTATGGCTACACCTTC. The V call is TRBV20-1, the J call TRBJ1-2, with no clear D. CDR1 and CDR2 from the germline V gene are DFQATT and SNEGSKA (reference sequence). Trimming removed 8 bases at V and 3 bases at J, with 7 bases between. CDR3 length equals 10 residues.

This sequence joins TRBV24-1 and TRBJ1-5; 10 bases map to TRBD1. J lost 7 bases, V lost 3 bases, and 5 bases had no gene match. Germline lookup yields CDR1 KGHDR and CDR2 SFDVKD. The CDR3 spans 15 residues. CDR3 coding DNA: TGTGCCACCAGTGATACAGGGACAGGGGTACAGCCCCAGCATTTT. It is translated as CATSDTGTGVQPQHF.